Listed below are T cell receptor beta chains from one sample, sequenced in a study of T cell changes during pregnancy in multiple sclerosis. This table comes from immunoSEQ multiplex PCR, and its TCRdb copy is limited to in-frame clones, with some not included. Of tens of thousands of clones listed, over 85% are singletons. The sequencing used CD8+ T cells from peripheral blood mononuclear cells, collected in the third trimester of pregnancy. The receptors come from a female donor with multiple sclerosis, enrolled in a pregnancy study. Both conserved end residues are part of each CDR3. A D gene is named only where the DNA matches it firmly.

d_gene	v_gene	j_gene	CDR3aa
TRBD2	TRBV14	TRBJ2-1	CASSSSGSSYNEQFF
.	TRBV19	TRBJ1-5	CASSTGITSNQPQHF
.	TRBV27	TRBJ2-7	CASSLASSYEQYF
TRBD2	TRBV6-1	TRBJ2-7	CASIGGGTRTYEQYF
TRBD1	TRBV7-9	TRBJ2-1	CASSWTGGIDEQFF
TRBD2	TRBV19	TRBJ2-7	CASSITSGSSYEQYF
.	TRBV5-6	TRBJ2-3	CASSVTSGDSTDTQYF
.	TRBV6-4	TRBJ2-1	CASATGTNEQFF
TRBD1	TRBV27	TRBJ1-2	CASSLSDRSPGGYTF
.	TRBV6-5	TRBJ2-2	CASSYFHPTPGELFF
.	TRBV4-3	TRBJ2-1	CASSQSRYNEQFF
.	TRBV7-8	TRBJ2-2	CASLHGFVAELFF
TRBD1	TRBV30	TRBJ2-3	CAWSGYPPEGQGGPDTQYF
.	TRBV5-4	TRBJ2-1	CATKTLADEQFF
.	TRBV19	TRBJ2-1	CASSMASLSSYNEQFF
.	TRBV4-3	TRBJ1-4	CASSPGVREKLFF
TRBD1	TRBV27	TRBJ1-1	CASSILPGQGVNTEAFF
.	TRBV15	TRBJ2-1	CATSSSVYNEQFF
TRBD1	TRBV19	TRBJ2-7	CASSIKAGGREQYF
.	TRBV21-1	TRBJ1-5	CASRDSFHNQPQHF
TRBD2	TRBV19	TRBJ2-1	CASSVGLAGSYNEQFF
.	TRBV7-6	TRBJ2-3	CASSSTDTQYF
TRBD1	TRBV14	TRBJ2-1	CASSQRDRGRGEQFF
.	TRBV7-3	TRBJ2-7	CASSSYGAGTYEQYF
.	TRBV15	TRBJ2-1	CATSRAESSYNEQFF
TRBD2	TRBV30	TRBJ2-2	CAWSGGSGNKGTGELFF
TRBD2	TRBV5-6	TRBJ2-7	CASRWEGSPEQYF
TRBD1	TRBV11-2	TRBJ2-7	CASSYGQGSHEQYF
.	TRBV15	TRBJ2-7	CATSRDRANTQYF
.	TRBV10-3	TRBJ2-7	CAISGGGRLSYEQYF
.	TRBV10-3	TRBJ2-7	CAISELTSGEQYF
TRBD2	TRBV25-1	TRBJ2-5	CASFPLTSGSSETQYF
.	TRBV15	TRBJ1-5	CATSRVRFSGGGNQPQHF
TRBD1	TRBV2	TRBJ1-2	CASSPHRGGYTF
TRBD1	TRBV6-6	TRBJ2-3	CASSYPIGQGTDTQYF
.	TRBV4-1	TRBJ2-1	CASSQPGDEQFF
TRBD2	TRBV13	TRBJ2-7	CASSLAGRDEQYF
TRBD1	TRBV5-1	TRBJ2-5	CASSWTVTGVGEETQYF
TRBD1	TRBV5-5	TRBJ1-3	CASILDPGQGNTIYF
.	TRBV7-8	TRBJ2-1	CASSVTGSRSYNEQFF
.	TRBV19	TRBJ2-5	CASSTQGRETQYF
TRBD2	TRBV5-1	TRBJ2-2	CASSLWLAGNTGELFF
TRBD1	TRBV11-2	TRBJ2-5	CASSLSPGTGRQETQYF
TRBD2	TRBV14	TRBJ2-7	CASSQGLALEQYF
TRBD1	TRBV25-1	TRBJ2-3	CASSEYGTGGLVLDTQYF
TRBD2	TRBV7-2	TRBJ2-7	CASSLVDIAGVYEQYF
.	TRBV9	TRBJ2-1	CASSVAQGDEQFF
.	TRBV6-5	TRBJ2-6	CASSYPGSSGANVLTF
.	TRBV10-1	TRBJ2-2	CASSETPLDSPTARGTGELFF
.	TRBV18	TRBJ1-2	CASSPLDTLNYGYTF
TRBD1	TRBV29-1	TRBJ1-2	CSVWTGQAFFYGYTF
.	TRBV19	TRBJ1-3	CASSIRAGSGNTIYF
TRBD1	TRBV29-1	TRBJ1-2	CSVTGGIDYGYTF
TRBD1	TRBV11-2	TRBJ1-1	CASSSPWTGENTEAFF